This T cell receptor (beta chain) was sequenced in a study of PD-1 blockade in classical Hodgkin lymphoma. The study's findings and limits: Diversity similar to that of newly diagnosed patients was seen at baseline in complete responders. Those starting nivolumab under 1 year post-ASCT were excluded.

Repertoires were generated with immunoSEQ multiplex PCR, while TCRdb's copy carries only in-frame clones and drops some. The sample lists some 25,000 clones, around 70% seen once, with 12% in the top ten. Each patient relapsed following autologous stem cell transplantation, and prior brentuximab vedotin exposure differed. Relapsed/refractory classical Hodgkin lymphoma patients had complete, partial or progressive responses. Germline V gives CDR1 MDHEN, CDR2 SYDVKM. V lost 3 bases and J lost 8, with 16 bases in between. The CDR3 extends over 14 amino acids. This clone has a count of ten or more. The target antigen is unknown.

The sample consisted of peripheral blood mononuclear cells (PBMCs), taken before the second cycle of nivolumab. The sequence was collected from a human donor with classical Hodgkin lymphoma. The chain uses TRBV28 and TRBJ2-5, with a possible D match to TRBD2 (5 bases). CDR3 sequence: CASSFPRDGRTQYF. DNA for the CDR3: TGTGCCAGCAGTTTCCCCCGGGATGGGCGCACCCAGTACTTC.